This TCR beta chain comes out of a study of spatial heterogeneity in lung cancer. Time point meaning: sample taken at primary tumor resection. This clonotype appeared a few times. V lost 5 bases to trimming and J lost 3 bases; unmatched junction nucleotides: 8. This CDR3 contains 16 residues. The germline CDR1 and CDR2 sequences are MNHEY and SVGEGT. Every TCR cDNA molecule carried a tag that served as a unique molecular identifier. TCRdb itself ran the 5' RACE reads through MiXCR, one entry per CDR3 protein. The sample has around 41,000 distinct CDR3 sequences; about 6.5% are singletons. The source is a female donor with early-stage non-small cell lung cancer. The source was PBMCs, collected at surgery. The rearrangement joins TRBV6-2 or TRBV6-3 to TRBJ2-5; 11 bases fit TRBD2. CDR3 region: CASSDGTSGPKETQYF. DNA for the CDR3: TGTGCCAGCAGTGACGGGACTAGCGGACCCAAAGAGACCCAGTACTTC.